This T cell receptor (beta chain) was profiled in a study of blood T cell repertoires in COVID-19. In the study overall: Samples taken during acute and convalescent COVID-19 were collected in the United States, Italy and Spain.

J lost 7 bases, V lost 3 bases, and 3 bases had no gene match. The V gene's germline CDR1 is KGHDR and CDR2 SFDVKD. CDR3 length: 15 residues. Repertoires were generated with immunoSEQ multiplex PCR, while TCRdb's copy carries only in-frame clones and drops some. The sample lists 300,000 or so clones; 85% to 90% were seen once. Comments on this clone: Other DNA sequences of this sample code for an identical CDR3.

This chain joins TRBV24-1 and TRBJ1-4, with 11 bases lining up with TRBD1. Material for sequencing was peripheral blood. This receptor was identified in a man between 65 and 85 years old with acute or convalescent COVID-19. The DNA of the CDR3 is TGTGCCACCAGTGATCCCGGGACAGGGGGTGAAAAACTGTTTTTT. Protein sequence: CATSDPGTGGEKLFF.